Included here is one TCR beta chain sequence, with context. No antigen is known for it. No base-level quality is on record; no much larger clone is a single base apart. The germline V gene (reference sequence) sets CDR1 to LNHDA and CDR2 to SQIVND. The CDR3, from cysteine to phenylalanine, totals 15 residues. Solely the CDR3 DNA is kept, with 45 bases framed from the first base. V trim: 6 bases; J trim: 3 bases; unmatched bases: 3. The data were taken from a study of PD-1 blockade in classical Hodgkin lymphoma (dated by TCRdb to 2018 to 2020). At the level of the whole study: Nivolumab dosing was 3 mg/kg intravenously every 2 weeks, continuing until either disease progression or unacceptable toxicity. The study used CyTOF and TCR beta sequencing to define a peripheral blood immune signature of response to PD-1 blockade in classical Hodgkin lymphoma.

This specimen's time point label, interpreted: cycle 2 day 1 (C2D1) of nivolumab. Every trial patient had relapsed after autologous stem cell transplantation, and cohorts A, B and C differed in prior brentuximab vedotin exposure. A total of around 59 patients with relapsed/refractory classical Hodgkin lymphoma made up the trial cohort, and each patient's best overall response was complete response, partial response or progressive disease. Single-agent nivolumab was administered to trial patients in the multi-cohort phase II CheckMate 205 trial. An independent review committee assessed best overall response by applying the 2007 International Working Group response criteria. Trial PBMCs were collected immediately before nivolumab initiation (C1D1) and during therapy at cycle 2 day 1 and cycle 4 day 1. Peripheral blood was collected in 8 mL Vacutainer Cell Preparation Tubes, from which PBMCs were isolated by centrifugation and then cryopreserved.

Genomic DNA was isolated using the Qiagen DNeasy kit from unsorted PBMCs as well as from negatively selected CD4+ and CD8+ fractions. Using primers that anneal to V and J segments, immunoSEQ multiplex PCR amplified the TCR beta CDR3 regions. A synthetic immune receptor repertoire was used to minimize amplification bias, and any residual bias was removed computationally once sequencing was done. Turning to the authors' computational methods: Custom Python scripts were used to quantify repertoire diversity as the Shannon entropy index. The unsorted, CD4+ and CD8+ repertoires were each analyzed separately, with the exception of combined analyses, where CD4+ and CD8+ sequences were merged in silico. A clone counted as expanded when the clone's frequency after treatment rose at least 2-fold relative to C1D1, and clones undetected at baseline were given a pseudocount of 0.5. Singleton clones were defined as clones with 0 or 1 copy at C1D1, and non-singleton clones were defined as clones with 2 or more copies. Clones expanded in unsorted samples were assigned a CD4+, CD8+ or unknown annotation through matching of protein sequences in sorted samples from the same patient. Diversity changes from C1D1 to C4D1 were tested in paired samples using Wilcoxon tests. Sourced from immuneACCESS, this table was stored by TCRdb with only in-frame sequences that have V and J called. A share of the clones is absent; for the studies checked, an unresolved V gene accounts for under half, and the remainder has no known explanation. The DNA was the basis for D and trimming; V, J and clone size are from that table. This sample gives 25,000 to 30,000 clones in total; around 80% of them show up just once. Of the sample, approximately 10% falls within the top ten clones.

What the authors observed across the whole study: Baseline TCR diversity was reported to be lower in newly diagnosed patients than in healthy donors and to be lower still in relapsed/refractory patients. Among trial patients, those achieving complete response had baseline diversity similar to that of newly diagnosed patients, while diversity was significantly lower in partial responders and progressors. The study covered only a single clinical trial cohort, and the causes of the repertoire differences, possibly disease activity or prior therapy, were still not defined. Lower diversity was seen in patients whose nivolumab began less than 1 year after ASCT, and these patients were left out of later analyses so that immune reconstitution would not confound the results. CD4+ but not CD8+ TCR diversity rose significantly by C4D1 (p=0.0027 vs p=0.16), most apparent in complete responders (p=0.02).

Specimen: peripheral blood mononuclear cells (PBMCs), collected before the second cycle of nivolumab. The chain is encoded by TRBV19 joined to TRBJ2-1; TRBD2 lines up with 12 middle nucleotides. This clonotype was sampled from a human donor with classical Hodgkin lymphoma. For the CDR3, the sequence is CASSQGLAGYNEQFF. Here is the DNA: TGTGCCAGTAGCCAGGGACTAGCGGGCTACAATGAGCAGTTCTTC.